The T cell receptor (beta chain) under discussion was sequenced for a study of blood T cell repertoires in COVID-19. Study details: Sample material is recorded as cDNA or gDNA derived from T cells, B-cell-depleted T cells, or PBMCs.

Assay: immunoSEQ multiplex PCR; the TCRdb copy retains only in-frame clones and omits some. This table holds some 260,000 clones, roughly 82% found once. CDR1 is SGHRS, CDR2 YFSETQ, per germline. This CDR3 is built from 17 residues. V was shortened by 0 bases and J by 2 bases, with 18 bases between the two germline ends. Sequenced: peripheral blood. The sequence was collected from a woman of 80 years or more with active or convalescent COVID-19. This chain connects TRBV5-1 to TRBJ2-7, with a tentative D call TRBD1 (6 bases). CDR3 sequence reads: CASSLGLQGVQAYEQYF. Here the CDR3 DNA reads TGCGCCAGCAGCTTGGGCCTACAGGGAGTCCAGGCCTACGAGCAGTACTTC.